The entry below describes one TCR beta chain. V lost 3 bases to trimming and J lost 15 bases; unmatched junction nucleotides: 9. Germline V gives CDR1 SGHTA, CDR2 FQGNSA. This CDR3 spans 14 amino acids. This specimen belongs to a study of blood T cell repertoires in COVID-19. Using immunoSEQ multiplex PCR, the repertoire was profiled, and TCRdb retains in-frame clones only, with some absent. The sample lists 45,000 to 70,000 clones, around 81% seen once, with under 30% in the top ten. The sequencing input was peripheral blood. The receptor's source is a woman older than 75 with active or convalescent COVID-19. The rearrangement uses TRBV7-2 and TRBJ2-1, with 12 bases fitting TRBD2. CDR3 nucleotides: TGTGCCAGCAGCTTCTCTAGCGGGGGGGCCGGTTCGTTCTTC. Encoded protein: CASSFSSGGAGSFF.